Sequencing of this TCR beta chain was carried out in a study of shared clonotypes between healthy human individuals. Whole-study results and caveats: It was observed that approximately 5% of naive CD4 clonotypes were shared across a handful of donors. Donor scarcity curtailed the genetic and exposure-history diversity represented herein. The expectation was that sequencing depth would affect clonotype sharing among donors.

Assay execution proceeded at the deep level. Using immunoSEQ multiplex PCR, the repertoire was profiled, and TCRdb retains in-frame clones only, with some absent. Among over 850,000 clones, roughly 74% were seen once, and the ten largest hold more than 0.55%. Unmatched junction bases numbered 6, after V lost 3 bases and J lost 3 bases. The CDR3 totals 15 residues. The germline V gene has CDR1 MDHEN and CDR2 SYDVKM. Concerning this clone: What it recognizes is unknown. Additional DNA sequences in this sample encode the identical CDR3.

Sequenced: memory CD4+ T cells from PBMCs. Subset: CD45RA-negative fraction. This TCR derives from a man aged 18 to 30 in good health. Some clones in this sample may be carry-over from other donors' samples. V and J are TRBV28 and TRBJ2-3, with TRBD2 matching over 7 bases. The CDR3 sequence is CASSFRGRATDTQYF. In DNA, the CDR3 is TGTGCCAGCAGTTTCCGGGGGAGGGCTACAGATACGCAGTATTTT.